Included here is one T cell receptor beta chain sequence, with context. The antigen remains unidentified. Between the trimmed V and J ends, which lost 5 bases and 5 bases, there was a span of 18 bases. Per the germline V gene, CDR1 is MNHEY and CDR2 is SVGEGT. The CDR3 extends over 15 amino acids. The protocol was immunoSEQ multiplex PCR, while the TCRdb copy is restricted to in-frame clones and leaves out a portion. The sample contains 150,000 or so clones, 88% of which appear only once. This sample is drawn from a study of T cell responses to AZD1222 COVID-19 vaccine. For the study at large: Second-dose intervals of approximately 4 or approximately 12 weeks were pooled. Findings and caveats of the study: Clonal diversity was possibly underestimated, and the donors were mostly white British, with more females. Spike-specific TCRs gained breadth and depth after people received two AZD1222 doses.

The TCR comes from an adult in good health. The chain couples TRBV6-2 or TRBV6-3 to TRBJ1-1; a weak D match, TRBD1 (6 bases). The sequencing used peripheral blood, collected on day 0 of AZD1222 vaccination. The CDR3 DNA sequence: TGTGCCAGCAGTACCACAGGGAAGGGTGTTACTGAAGCTTTCTTT. Translated, it gives CASSTTGKGVTEAFF.